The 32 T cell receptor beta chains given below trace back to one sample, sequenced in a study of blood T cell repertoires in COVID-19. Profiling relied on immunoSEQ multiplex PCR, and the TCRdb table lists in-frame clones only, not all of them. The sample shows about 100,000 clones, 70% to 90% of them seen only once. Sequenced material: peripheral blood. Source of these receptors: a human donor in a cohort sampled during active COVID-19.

The CDR3 region is CASSSSGTGGVELFF. In nucleotides, the CDR3 is TGCGCCAGCAGCTCGTCCGGGACAGGGGGCGTGGAGCTGTTTTTT. This chain links TRBV5-1 with TRBJ2-2; 12 bases agree with TRBD1. Germline CDR1 and CDR2: SGHRS and YFSETQ. The junction had 7 bases not matched to a gene; V was cut back by 3 bases and J by 10 bases. The CDR3 loop spans 15 amino acids.

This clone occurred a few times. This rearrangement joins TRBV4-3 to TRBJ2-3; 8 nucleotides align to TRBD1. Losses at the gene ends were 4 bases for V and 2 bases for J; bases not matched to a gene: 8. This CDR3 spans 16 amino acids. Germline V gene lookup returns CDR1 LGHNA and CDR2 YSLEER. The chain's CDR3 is CASSPTATGATDTQYF. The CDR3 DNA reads TGCGCCAGCAGCCCCACCGCGACAGGGGCCACAGATACGCAGTATTTT.

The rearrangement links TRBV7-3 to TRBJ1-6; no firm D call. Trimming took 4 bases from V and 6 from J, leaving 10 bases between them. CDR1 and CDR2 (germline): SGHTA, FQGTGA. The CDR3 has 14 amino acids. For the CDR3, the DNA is TGTGCCAGCAGCTCCTCGAGTCCTAATTCACCCCTCCACTTT. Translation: CASSSSSPNSPLHF.

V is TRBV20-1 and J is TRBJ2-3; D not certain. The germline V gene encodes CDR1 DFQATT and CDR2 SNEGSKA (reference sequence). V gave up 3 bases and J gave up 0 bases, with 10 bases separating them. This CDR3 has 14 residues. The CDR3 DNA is TGCAGTGCTAGTGCCAGTTTGAGCACAGATACGCAGTATTTT. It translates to CSASASLSTDTQYF.

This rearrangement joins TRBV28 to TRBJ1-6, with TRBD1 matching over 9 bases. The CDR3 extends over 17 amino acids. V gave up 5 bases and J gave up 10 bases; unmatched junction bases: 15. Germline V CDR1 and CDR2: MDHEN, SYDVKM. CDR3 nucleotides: TGTGCCAGCAGTCCCGGACAGGGGCGCTTAGGGGACTCACCCCTCCACTTT. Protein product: CASSPGQGRLGDSPLHF.

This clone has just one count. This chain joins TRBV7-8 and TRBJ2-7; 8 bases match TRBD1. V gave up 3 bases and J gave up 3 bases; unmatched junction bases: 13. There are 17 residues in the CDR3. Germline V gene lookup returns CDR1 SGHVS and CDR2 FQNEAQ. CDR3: CASSFSRDRRDFYEQYF. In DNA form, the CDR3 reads TGTGCCAGCAGCTTTAGCCGGGACAGGAGGGACTTCTACGAGCAGTACTTC.

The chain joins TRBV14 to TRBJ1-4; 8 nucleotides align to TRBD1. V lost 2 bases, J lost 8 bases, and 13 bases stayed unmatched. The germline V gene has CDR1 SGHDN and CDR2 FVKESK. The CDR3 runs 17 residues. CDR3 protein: CASSQPRGQGIGEKLFF. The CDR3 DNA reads TGTGCCAGCAGCCAACCCAGGGGGCAGGGGATCGGAGAAAAACTGTTTTTT.

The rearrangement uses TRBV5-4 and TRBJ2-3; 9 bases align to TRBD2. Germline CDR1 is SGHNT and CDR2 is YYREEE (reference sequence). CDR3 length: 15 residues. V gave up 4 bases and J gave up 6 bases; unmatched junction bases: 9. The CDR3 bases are TGTGCCAGCAGCCAAAAAGGACTAGCGTGGGATACGCAGTATTTT. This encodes CASSQKGLAWDTQYF.

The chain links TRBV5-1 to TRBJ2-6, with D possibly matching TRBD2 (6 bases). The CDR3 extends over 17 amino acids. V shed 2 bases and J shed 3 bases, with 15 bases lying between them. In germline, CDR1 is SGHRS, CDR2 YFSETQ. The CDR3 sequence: CASSLSGTRSGANVLTF. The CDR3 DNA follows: TGCGCCAGCAGCTTATCCGGGACTCGGAGTGGGGCCAACGTCCTGACTTTC.

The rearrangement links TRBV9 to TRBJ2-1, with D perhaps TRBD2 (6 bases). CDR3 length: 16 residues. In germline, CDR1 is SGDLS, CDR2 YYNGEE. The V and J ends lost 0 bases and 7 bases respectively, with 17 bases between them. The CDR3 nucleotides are TGTGCCAGCAGCGTAGCGGGGGACCCTAAAGGGAATGAGCAGTTCTTC. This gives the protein CASSVAGDPKGNEQFF. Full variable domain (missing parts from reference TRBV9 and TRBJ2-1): DSGVTQTPKHLITATGQRVTLRCSPRSGDLSVYWYQQSLDQGLQFLIQYYNGEERAKGNILERFSAQQFPDLHSELNLSSLELGDSALYFCASSVAGDPKGNEQFFGPGTRLTVL.

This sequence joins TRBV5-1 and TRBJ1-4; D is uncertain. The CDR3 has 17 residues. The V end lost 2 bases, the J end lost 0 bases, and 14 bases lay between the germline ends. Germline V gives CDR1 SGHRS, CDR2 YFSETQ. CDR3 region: CASSLAGSSATNEKLFF. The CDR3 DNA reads TGCGCCAGCAGCTTAGCGGGCAGTTCAGCAACTAATGAAAAACTGTTTTTT.

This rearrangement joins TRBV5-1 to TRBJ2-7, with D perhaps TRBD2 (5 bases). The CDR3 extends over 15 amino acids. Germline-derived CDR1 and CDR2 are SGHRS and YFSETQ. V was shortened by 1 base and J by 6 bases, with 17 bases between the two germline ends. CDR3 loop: CASSLRDSATAEQYF. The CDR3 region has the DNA TGCGCCAGCAGCTTGCGGGATTCAGCGACGGCCGAGCAGTACTTC.

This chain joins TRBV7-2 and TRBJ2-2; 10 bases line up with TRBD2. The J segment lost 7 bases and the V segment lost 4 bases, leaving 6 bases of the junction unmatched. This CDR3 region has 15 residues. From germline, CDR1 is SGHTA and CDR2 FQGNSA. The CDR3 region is CASSSSGGAIGELFF. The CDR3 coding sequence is TGTGCCAGCAGCTCCAGCGGGGGGGCTATCGGGGAGCTGTTTTTT.

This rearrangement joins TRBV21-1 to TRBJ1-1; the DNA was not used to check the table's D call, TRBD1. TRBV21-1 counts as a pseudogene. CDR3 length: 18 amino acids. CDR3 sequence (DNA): TGTGCCAGCAGCAAAGGGCGGGACAGGGGGCTTGTTGGCACTGAAGCTTTCTTT. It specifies CASSKGRDRGLVGTEAFF.

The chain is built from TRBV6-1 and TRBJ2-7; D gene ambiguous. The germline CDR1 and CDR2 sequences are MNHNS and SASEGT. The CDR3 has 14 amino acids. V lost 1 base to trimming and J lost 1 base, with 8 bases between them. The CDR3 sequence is CASSEVVESYEQYF. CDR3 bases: TGTGCCAGCAGTGAAGTTGTAGAATCCTACGAGCAGTACTTC.

The CDR3 region has the DNA TGCACCAGCAGCCAAAACGGGAAGGGATCCTACGAGCAGTACTTC. Its protein is CTSSQNGKGSYEQYF. V usage is TRBV1 and J usage is TRBJ2-7; the D call TRBD2 from the table was never checked on the DNA. TRBV1 is a recognized pseudogene. CDR3 length: 15 amino acids.

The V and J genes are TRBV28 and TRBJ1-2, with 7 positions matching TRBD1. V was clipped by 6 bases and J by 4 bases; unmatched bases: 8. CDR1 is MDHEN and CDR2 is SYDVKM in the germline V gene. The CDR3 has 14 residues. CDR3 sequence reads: CASSRQGSTYGYTF. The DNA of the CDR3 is TGTGCCAGCAGCAGACAGGGTTCAACCTATGGCTACACCTTC.

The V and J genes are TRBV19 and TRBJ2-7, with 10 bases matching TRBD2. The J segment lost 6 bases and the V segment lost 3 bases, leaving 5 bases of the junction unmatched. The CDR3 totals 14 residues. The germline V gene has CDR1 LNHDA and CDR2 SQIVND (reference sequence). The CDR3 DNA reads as TGTGCCAGTAGTATCAGCGGGAGGGCTGTCGAGCAGTACTTC. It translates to CASSISGRAVEQYF.

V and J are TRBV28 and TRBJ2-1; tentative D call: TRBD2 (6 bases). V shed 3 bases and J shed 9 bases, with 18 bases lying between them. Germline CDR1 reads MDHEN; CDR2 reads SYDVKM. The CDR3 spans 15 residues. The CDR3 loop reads CASSFQGPGVGEQFF. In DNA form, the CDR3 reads TGTGCCAGCAGTTTCCAGGGTCCGGGAGTCGGTGAGCAGTTCTTC.

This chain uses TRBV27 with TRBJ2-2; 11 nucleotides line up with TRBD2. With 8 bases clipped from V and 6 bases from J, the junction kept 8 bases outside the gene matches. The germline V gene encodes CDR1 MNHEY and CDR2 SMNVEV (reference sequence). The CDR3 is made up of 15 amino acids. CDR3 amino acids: CASYELAGGAGELFF. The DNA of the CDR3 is TGTGCCAGCTATGAGCTAGCGGGGGGAGCCGGGGAGCTGTTTTTT.

The CDR3 reads CSASGGGGGVSYEQYF. The DNA of the CDR3 is TGCAGTGCTAGTGGTGGAGGGGGAGGGGTATCCTACGAGCAGTACTTC. The rearrangement joins TRBV20-1 to TRBJ2-7; TRBD2 is a possible D gene (7 bases). The CDR3 is made up of 16 amino acids. Trimming cost V 3 bases and J 1 base, with 19 bases left between them. Looked up from germline, CDR1 is DFQATT and CDR2 is SNEGSKA (reference sequence).

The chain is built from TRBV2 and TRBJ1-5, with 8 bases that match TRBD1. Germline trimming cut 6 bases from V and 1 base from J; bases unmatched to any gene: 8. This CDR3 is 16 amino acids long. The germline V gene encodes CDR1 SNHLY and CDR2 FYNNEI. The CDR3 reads CASSQDRAMSNQPQHF. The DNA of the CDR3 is TGTGCCAGCAGCCAGGACAGGGCGATGAGCAATCAGCCCCAGCATTTT.

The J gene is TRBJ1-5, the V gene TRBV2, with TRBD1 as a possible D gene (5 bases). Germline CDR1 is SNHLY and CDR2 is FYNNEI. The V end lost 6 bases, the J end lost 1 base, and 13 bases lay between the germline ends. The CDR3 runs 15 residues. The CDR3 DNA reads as TGTGCCAGCAGGGGGGACTTTTTCAGCAATCAGCCCCAGCATTTT. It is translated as CASRGDFFSNQPQHF.

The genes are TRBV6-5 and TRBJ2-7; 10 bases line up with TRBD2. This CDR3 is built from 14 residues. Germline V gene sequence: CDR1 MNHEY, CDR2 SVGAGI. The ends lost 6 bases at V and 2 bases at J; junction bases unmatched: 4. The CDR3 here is CASRSGRATYEQYF. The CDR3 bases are TGTGCCAGCAGGAGCGGGAGGGCCACCTACGAGCAGTACTTC.

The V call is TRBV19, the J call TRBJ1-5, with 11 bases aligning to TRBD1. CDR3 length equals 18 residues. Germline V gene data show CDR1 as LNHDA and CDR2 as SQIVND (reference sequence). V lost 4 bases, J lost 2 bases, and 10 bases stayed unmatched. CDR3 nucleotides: TGTGCCAGTAGTACGGCCCGGACAGGGGGCAATCGCAATCAGCCCCAGCATTTT. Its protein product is CASSTARTGGNRNQPQHF.

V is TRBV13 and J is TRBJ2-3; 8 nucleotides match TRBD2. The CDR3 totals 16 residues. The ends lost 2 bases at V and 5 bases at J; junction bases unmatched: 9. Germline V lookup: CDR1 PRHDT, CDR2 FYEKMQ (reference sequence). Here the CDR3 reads CASSLRVSGTGDTQYF. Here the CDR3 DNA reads TGTGCCAGCAGCTTAAGGGTTAGCGGGACCGGAGATACGCAGTATTTT.

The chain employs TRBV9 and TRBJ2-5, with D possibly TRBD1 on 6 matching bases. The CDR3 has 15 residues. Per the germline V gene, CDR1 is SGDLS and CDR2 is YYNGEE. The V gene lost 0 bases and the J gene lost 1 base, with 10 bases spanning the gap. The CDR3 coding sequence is TGTGCCAGCAGCGTAGCCGGGACACTCCAAGAGACCCAGTACTTC. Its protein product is CASSVAGTLQETQYF.

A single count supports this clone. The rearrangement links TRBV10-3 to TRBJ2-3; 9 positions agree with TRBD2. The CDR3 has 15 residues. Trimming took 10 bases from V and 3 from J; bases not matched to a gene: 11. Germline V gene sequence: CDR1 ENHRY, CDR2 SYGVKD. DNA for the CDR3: TGTGCCAATTCCCGGGGGCGGGAGGGGACAGATACGCAGTATTTT. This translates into CANSRGREGTDTQYF.

CDR3: CASSQGTPFTDTQYF. In DNA form, the CDR3 reads TGTGCCAGCAGTCAGGGGACCCCTTTCACAGATACGCAGTATTTT. The chain carries TRBV7-3 and TRBJ2-3; D perhaps matches TRBD1 (6 bases). This CDR3 is 15 amino acids long. CDR1 is SGHTA and CDR2 is FQGTGA in the germline V gene. V was cut by 6 bases and J by 2 bases, with 15 bases left in between.

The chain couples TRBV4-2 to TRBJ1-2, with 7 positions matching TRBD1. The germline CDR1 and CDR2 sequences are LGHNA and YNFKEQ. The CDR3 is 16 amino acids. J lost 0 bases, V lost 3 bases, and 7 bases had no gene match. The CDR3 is CASSQATGSTNYGYTF. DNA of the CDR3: TGTGCCAGCAGCCAGGCGACAGGGTCCACTAACTATGGCTACACCTTC.

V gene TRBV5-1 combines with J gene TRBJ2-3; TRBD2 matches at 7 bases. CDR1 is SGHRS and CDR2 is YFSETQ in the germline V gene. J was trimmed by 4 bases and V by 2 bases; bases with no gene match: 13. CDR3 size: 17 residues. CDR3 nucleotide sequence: TGCGCCAGCAGCTTCCGCTCGGGCGGGAGTAGGTCAGATACGCAGTATTTT. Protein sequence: CASSFRSGGSRSDTQYF. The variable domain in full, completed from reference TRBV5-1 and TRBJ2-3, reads KAGVTQTPRYLIKTRGQQVTLSCSPISGHRSVSWYQQTPGQGLQFLFEYFSETQRNKGNFPGRFSGRQFSNSRSEMNVSTLELGDSALYLCASSFRSGGSRSDTQYFGPGTRLTVL.

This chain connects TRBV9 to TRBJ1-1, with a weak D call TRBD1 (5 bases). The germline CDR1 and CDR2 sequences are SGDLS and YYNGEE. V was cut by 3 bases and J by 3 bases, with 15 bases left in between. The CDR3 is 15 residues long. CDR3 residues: CASSGGGWGDTEAFF. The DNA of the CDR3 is TGTGCCAGCAGCGGTGGTGGCTGGGGCGACACTGAAGCTTTCTTT.